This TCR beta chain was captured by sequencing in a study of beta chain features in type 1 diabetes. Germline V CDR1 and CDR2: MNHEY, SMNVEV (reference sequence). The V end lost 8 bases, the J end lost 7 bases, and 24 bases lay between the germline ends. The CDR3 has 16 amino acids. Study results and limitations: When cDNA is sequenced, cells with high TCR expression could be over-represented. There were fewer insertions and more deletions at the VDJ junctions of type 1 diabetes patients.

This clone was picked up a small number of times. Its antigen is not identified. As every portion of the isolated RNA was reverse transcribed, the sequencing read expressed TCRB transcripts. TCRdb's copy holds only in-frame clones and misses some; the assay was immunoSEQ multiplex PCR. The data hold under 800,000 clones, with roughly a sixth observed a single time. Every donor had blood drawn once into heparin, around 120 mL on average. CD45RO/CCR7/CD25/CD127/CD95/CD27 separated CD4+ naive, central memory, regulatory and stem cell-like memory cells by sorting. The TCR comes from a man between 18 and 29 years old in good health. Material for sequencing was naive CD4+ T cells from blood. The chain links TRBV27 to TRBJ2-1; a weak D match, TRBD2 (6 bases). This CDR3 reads CASGLLARLGMNEQFF. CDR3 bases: TGTGCCAGCGGACTACTCGCTAGGTTGGGGATGAATGAGCAGTTCTTC.